The rows below give T cell receptor beta chains drawn from one sample of a study of blood T cell repertoires in COVID-19. TCRdb's copy holds only in-frame clones and misses some; the assay was immunoSEQ multiplex PCR. The table has around 140,000 clones, roughly 90% seen once. Sequencing was carried out using peripheral blood. These receptors were taken from a human donor with COVID-19, enrolled during active disease. The donor label of this sample is uncertain. The CDR3 runs from the conserved cysteine through the conserved F or W. D genes are given only for firm matches. Some rows have no size entry. The others give once, few or many, or a class for an expanded clone.

>.|TRBV5-1|.|TRBJ1-2
CASSLDRHAYTF
TGCGCCAGCAGCTTAGACAGGCATGCCTACACCTTC
>.|TRBV6-5|TRBD2|TRBJ2-3
CASSYSVGGAGDTQYF
TGTGCCAGCAGTTACTCGGTCGGGGGGGCCGGGGATACGCAGTATTTT
>.|TRBV4-1|.|TRBJ1-6
CASSLGAGAYNSPLHF
TGCGCCAGCAGCCTTGGCGCGGGGGCCTATAATTCACCCCTCCACTTT
>once|TRBV7-9|TRBD1|TRBJ2-2
CASRSTRGLTGELFF
TGTGCCAGCAGGTCTACCAGGGGGCTCACCGGGGAGCTGTTTTTT
>.|TRBV25-1|.|TRBJ1-1
CASRRGSSEAFF
TGTGCCAGCCGTCGCGGGAGCAGTGAAGCTTTCTTT
>few|TRBV29-1|TRBD1|TRBJ1-1
CSVGQGTEAFF
TGCAGCGTCGGACAGGGCACTGAAGCTTTCTTT
>few|TRBV25-1|.|TRBJ1-6
CASSGQDNSPLHF
TGTGCCAGCAGTGGCCAGGATAATTCACCCCTCCACTTT
>.|TRBV5-1|.|TRBJ2-5
CASSLASGGLYQETQYF
TGCGCCAGCAGCTTGGCCTCGGGGGGCCTTTACCAAGAGACCCAGTACTTC
>.|TRBV5-1|TRBD2|TRBJ2-3
CASSLVTSGRPDTQYF
TGCGCCAGCAGCTTGGTGACTAGCGGGAGGCCAGATACGCAGTATTTT
>few|TRBV25-1|TRBD1|TRBJ1-1
CASSELRGRTEAFF
TGTGCCAGCAGTGAATTGAGGGGGCGAACTGAAGCTTTCTTT
>.|TRBV7-9|TRBD2|TRBJ2-5
CASSLIAGGPTQETQYF
TGTGCCAGCAGCCTGATAGCGGGGGGGCCGACCCAAGAGACCCAGTACTTC
>.|TRBV5-4|TRBD1|TRBJ2-4
CASSLGDRTGRLYF
TGTGCCAGCAGCTTGGGGGACAGGACAGGGAGGTTGTACTTC
>.|TRBV18|.|TRBJ1-1
CASSLPGENTEAFF
TGTGCCAGCTCACTGCCAGGGGAGAACACTGAAGCTTTCTTT
>.|TRBV3-1/TRBV3-2|TRBD1|TRBJ2-1
CASSQWGQGAGNEQFF
TGTGCCAGCAGCCAGTGGGGGCAGGGGGCGGGAAATGAGCAGTTCTTC
>.|TRBV7-3|TRBD2|TRBJ2-1
CASRDSGGVEQFF
TGTGCCAGCAGAGATAGCGGGGGGGTCGAGCAGTTCTTC
>.|TRBV15|TRBD2|TRBJ2-7
CATSRDLAGLAAPYEQYF
TGTGCCACCAGCAGAGATTTGGCAGGACTAGCGGCCCCCTACGAGCAGTACTTC
>.|TRBV5-8|TRBD2|TRBJ2-2
CASSSLTSGRASGTGELFF
TGTGCCAGCAGCTCATTGACTAGCGGGAGGGCCTCGGGCACCGGGGAGCTGTTTTTT
>.|TRBV21-1|.|TRBJ1-2
CASSKEGRGPGYTF
TGTGCCAGCAGCAAAGAGGGCAGGGGCCCAGGCTACACCTTC
>.|TRBV7-3|TRBD1|TRBJ2-5
CASSSYLDRGETQYF
TGTGCCAGCAGCTCATATTTAGACAGGGGAGAGACCCAGTACTTC
>.|TRBV5-6|.|TRBJ2-4
CASSLGQGRAKNIQYF
TGTGCCAGCAGCTTGGGGCAGGGCCGAGCCAAAAACATTCAGTACTTC
>.|TRBV7-6|TRBD2|TRBJ2-3
CASSLVLAGGSLLADTQYF
TGTGCCAGCAGCTTAGTGCTTGCGGGGGGGTCTCTTCTGGCAGATACGCAGTATTTT
>.|TRBV11-3|.|TRBJ1-1
CASSTATGGWTEAFF
TGTGCCAGCAGCACCGCGACCGGGGGATGGACTGAAGCTTTCTTT
>.|TRBV19|TRBD2|TRBJ2-1
CASSIASGTPNEQFF
TGTGCCAGTAGTATTGCTAGCGGGACTCCCAATGAGCAGTTCTTC